Ten or more counts support the clone carrying this TCR beta chain. These data are taken from a study of regulatory T cells in long-lasting Graves disease. According to the study, TCR beta libraries were built with iRepertoire HTBI primers and CDR3-region Arm-PCR. One entry per CDR3 protein, called by TCRdb with MiXCR from the multiplex PCR reads. The data hold hundreds of thousands of distinct CDR3 sequences, with 12% observed a single time. Time point indicated: newly diagnosed GD, antithyroid drugs for less than 3 months. Extracted RNA from PBMCs served as the source of the TCR library. This same sample was also part of a study on T cells in Graves' hyperthyroidism and ophthalmopathy.

This clonotype was sampled from a woman aged 25 to 39 with Graves disease. The material was peripheral blood mononuclear cells (PBMCs), obtained at new diagnosis, from a patient treated with antithyroid drugs.

The CDR3 loop is CASSSPGDRETQYF. CDR3 nucleotide sequence: TGTGCCAGCAGCTCCCCAGGGGATCGAGAGACCCAGTACTTC. The chain has TRBV7-9 and TRBJ2-5; TRBD1 is a possible D gene (6 bases). CDR3 length: 14 amino acids. Trimming shortened V by 4 bases and J by 4 bases, and 13 bases separated the two germline ends. Germline V gives CDR1 SEHNR, CDR2 FQNEAQ (reference sequence).